Sequencing of this T cell receptor beta chain was carried out in a study of cytomegalovirus exposure and HLA in healthy donors. The ends lost 4 bases at V and 10 bases at J; junction bases unmatched: 6. The V gene's germline CDR1 is SGHRS and CDR2 YFSETQ. The CDR3 is 13 residues long. Both 60 Vbeta primers and 13 Jbeta primers went into the PCR. This table comes from immunoSEQ multiplex PCR, and its TCRdb copy is limited to in-frame clones, with some not included. The sample comprises roughly 120,000 clones, approximately 86% of which are singletons, and more than 1.5% rests with the top ten. The V call is TRBV5-1, the J call TRBJ1-2; 11 bases map to TRBD1. Sequencing was carried out using PBMCs. The TCR comes from a man in his forties in good health and CMV-seronegative. DNA of the CDR3: TGCGCCAGCAGCCCGGGACAGGGGGAAGTCTACACCTTC. Encoded protein: CASSPGQGEVYTF.